This T cell receptor beta chain appears in the sequencing data of a study of T-cell reconstitution after alpha-beta-depleted transplantation in children. Regarding the study as a whole: About two months after transplant, alpha-beta T cells reportedly came from several hundred expanded graft clones. One year post-transplant, T-cell counts and diversity were largely derived from T cells produced anew.

The sample holds a few counts of this clonotype. What it binds is not known. The authors prepared the TCRbeta library with unique molecular identifiers. TCRdb ran MiXCR on the PCR reads and lists one entry per CDR3 protein. The profile shows under 450,000 distinct CDR3 sequences, 15% to 20% of them singletons. Sequenced material: PBMCs, mostly from graft donor cells, taken 360 days after TCRalphabeta/CD19-depleted stem cell transplant. The sequence was obtained from a boy under two years old who had a stem cell transplant for Wiskott-Aldrich syndrome, so the T cells may come from the graft donor.

The CDR3 bases are TGTGCCAGCTCACTAGGGGAGACCGGGGAGCTGTTTTTT. Residues: CASSLGETGELFF. The rearrangement links TRBV12-3 or TRBV12-4 to TRBJ2-2, with D tentatively TRBD1 or TRBD2 (5 bases each). CDR3 length: 13 residues. V was clipped by 8 bases and J by 5 bases, with 12 bases between them.